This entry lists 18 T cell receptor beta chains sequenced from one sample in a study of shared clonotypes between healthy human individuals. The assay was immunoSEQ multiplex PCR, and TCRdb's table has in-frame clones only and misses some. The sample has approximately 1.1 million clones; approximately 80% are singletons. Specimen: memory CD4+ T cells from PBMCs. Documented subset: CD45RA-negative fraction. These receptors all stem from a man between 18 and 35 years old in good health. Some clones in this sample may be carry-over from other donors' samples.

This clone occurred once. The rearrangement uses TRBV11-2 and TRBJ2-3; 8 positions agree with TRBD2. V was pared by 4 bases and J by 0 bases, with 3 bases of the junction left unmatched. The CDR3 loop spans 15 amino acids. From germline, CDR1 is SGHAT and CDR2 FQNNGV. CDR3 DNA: TGTGCCAGCAGCTATAGCGGGGCCAGCACAGATACGCAGTATTTT. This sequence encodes CASSYSGASTDTQYF. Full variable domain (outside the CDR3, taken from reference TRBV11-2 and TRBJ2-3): EAGVAQSPRYKIIEKRQSVAFWCNPISGHATLYWYQQILGQGPKLLIQFQNNGVVDDSQLPKDRFSAERLKGVDSTLKIQPAKLEDSAVYLCASSYSGASTDTQYFGPGTRLTVL.

The CDR3 DNA reads TGTGCCAGCAGCGCGGGTGCGCCGGCCAAAAACATTCAGTACTTC. The encoded protein is CASSAGAPAKNIQYF. The rearrangement uses TRBV9 and TRBJ2-4; unclear D gene. The CDR3 totals 15 residues. Germline V gene sequence: CDR1 SGDLS, CDR2 YYNGEE. V was pared by 3 bases and J by 1 base, with 11 bases between.

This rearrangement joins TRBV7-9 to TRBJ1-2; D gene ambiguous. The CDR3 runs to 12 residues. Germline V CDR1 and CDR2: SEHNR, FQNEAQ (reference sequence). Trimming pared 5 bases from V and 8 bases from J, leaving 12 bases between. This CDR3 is CASSRGLYGYTF. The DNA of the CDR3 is TGTGCCAGCAGCCGCGGCCTTTACGGCTACACCTTC.

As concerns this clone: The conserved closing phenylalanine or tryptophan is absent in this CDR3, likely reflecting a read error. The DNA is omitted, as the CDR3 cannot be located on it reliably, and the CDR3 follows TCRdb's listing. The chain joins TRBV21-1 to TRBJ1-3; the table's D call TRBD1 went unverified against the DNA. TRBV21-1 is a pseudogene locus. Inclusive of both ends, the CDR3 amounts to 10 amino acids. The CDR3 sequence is CASSQAGFGL.

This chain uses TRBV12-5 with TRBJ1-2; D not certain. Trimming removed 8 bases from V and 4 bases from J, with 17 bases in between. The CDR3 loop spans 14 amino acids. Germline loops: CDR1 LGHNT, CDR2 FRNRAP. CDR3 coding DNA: TGTGCTAGTACACGGGGAGAGGGTGGCTATGGCTACACCTTC. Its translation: CASTRGEGGYGYTF.

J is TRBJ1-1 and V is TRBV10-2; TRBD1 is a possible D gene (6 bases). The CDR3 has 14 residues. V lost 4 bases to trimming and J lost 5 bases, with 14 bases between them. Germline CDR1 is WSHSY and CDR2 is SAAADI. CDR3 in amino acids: CASSGSRQVTEAFF. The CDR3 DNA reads TGCGCCAGCAGTGGATCCAGACAGGTTACTGAAGCTTTCTTT.

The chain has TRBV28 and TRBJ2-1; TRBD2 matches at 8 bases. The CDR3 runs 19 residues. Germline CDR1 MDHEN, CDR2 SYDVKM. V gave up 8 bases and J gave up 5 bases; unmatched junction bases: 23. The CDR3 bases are TGTGCCAGCCTTAGGGCACAAGCCTCAAGCGGGAGACTGCACAATGAGCAGTTCTTC. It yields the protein CASLRAQASSGRLHNEQFF. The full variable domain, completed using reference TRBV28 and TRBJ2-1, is DVKVTQSSRYLVKRTGEKVFLECVQDMDHENMFWYRQDPGLGLRLIYFSYDVKMKEKGDIPEGYSVSREKKERFSLILESASTNQTSMYLCASLRAQASSGRLHNEQFFGPGTRLTVL.

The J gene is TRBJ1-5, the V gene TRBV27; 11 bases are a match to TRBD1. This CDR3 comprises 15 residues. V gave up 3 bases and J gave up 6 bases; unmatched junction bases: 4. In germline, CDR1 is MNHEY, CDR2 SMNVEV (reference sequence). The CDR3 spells CASSFGTGGRQPQHF. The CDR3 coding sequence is TGTGCCAGCAGTTTCGGGACAGGGGGGCGTCAGCCCCAGCATTTT.

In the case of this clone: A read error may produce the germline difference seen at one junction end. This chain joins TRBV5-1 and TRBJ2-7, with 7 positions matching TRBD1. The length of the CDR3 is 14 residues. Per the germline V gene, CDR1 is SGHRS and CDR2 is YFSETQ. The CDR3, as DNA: TGTGCCAGCAGCTTGGGACAGATACGCTACGAGCAGTACTTC. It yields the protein CASSLGQIRYEQYF.

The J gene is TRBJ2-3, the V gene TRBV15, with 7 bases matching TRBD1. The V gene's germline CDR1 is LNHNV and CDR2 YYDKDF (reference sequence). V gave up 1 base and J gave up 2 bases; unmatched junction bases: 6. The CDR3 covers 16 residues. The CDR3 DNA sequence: TGTGCCACCAGCAGAGGTGAAGGACAGGCCACAGATACGCAGTATTTT. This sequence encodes CATSRGEGQATDTQYF. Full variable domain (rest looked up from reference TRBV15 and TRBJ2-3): DAMVIQNPRYQVTQFGKPVTLSCSQTLNHNVMYWYQQKSSQAPKLLFHYYDKDFNNEADTPDNFQSRRPNTSFCFLDIRSPGLGDTAMYLCATSRGEGQATDTQYFGPGTRLTVL.

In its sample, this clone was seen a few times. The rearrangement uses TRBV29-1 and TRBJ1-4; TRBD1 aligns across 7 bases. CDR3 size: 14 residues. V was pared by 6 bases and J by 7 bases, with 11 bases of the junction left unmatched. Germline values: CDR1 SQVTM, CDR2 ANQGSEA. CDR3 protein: CSVASGGEGEKLFF. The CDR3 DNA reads TGCAGCGTCGCCTCAGGGGGAGAGGGTGAAAAACTGTTTTTT.

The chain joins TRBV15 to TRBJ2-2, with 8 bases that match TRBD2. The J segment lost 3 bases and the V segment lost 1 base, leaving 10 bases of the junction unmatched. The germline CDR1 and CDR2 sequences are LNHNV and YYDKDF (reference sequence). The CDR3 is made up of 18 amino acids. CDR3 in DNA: TGTGCCACCAGCAGAGCCTGGGGAAATAGCGGGGACACCGGGGAGCTGTTTTTT. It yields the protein CATSRAWGNSGDTGELFF.

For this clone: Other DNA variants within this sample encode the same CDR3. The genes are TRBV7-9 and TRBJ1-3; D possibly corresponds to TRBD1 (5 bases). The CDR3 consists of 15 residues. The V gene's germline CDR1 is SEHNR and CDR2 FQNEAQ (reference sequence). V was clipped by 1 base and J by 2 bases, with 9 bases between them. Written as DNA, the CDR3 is TGTGCCAGCAGCTTAGAGGGCAGGGCTGGAAACACCATATATTTT. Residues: CASSLEGRAGNTIYF.

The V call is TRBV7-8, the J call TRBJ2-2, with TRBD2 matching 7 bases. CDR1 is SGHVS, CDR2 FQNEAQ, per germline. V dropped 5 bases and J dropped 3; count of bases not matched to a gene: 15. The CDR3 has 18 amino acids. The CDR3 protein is CASSPFPLGSGDTGELFF. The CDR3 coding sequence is TGTGCCAGCAGCCCATTCCCTTTGGGCAGCGGGGACACCGGGGAGCTGTTTTTT.

CDR3 bases: TGTGCCAGCAGTCCAGGGGTGGGGGGGGCCAACGTCCTGACTTTC. Amino acids: CASSPGVGGANVLTF. The chain links TRBV6-6 to TRBJ2-6; D is possibly TRBD1 (6 bases). The CDR3 extends over 15 amino acids. CDR1 is MNHNY, CDR2 SVGAGI, per germline (reference sequence). Trimming took 5 bases from V and 4 from J, leaving 12 bases between them.

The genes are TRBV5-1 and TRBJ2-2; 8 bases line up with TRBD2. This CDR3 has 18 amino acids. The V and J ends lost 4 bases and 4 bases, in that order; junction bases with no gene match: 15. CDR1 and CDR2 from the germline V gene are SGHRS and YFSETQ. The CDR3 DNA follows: TGCGCCAGCAGCGAAGGGAGTAGCGGGACCCCGGGCACCGGGGAGCTGTTTTTT. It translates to CASSEGSSGTPGTGELFF.

The CDR3 protein is CASSEQSGSTDTQYF. The DNA for the CDR3 is TGTGCCAGCAGTGAACAGAGTGGTAGCACAGATACGCAGTATTTT. The rearrangement uses TRBV2 and TRBJ2-3; D remains unclear. Trimming took 2 bases from V and 0 from J, leaving 9 bases between them. CDR3 length: 15 amino acids. CDR1 is SNHLY and CDR2 is FYNNEI in the germline V gene.

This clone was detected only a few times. The CDR3 loop is CSGSGTSDHNEQFF. DNA of the CDR3: TGCAGCGGCTCCGGGACTAGCGACCACAATGAGCAGTTCTTC. The rearrangement joins TRBV29-1 to TRBJ2-1; TRBD2 aligns across 10 bases. Germline V gives CDR1 SQVTM, CDR2 ANQGSEA. The V segment lost 7 bases and the J segment 5 bases; nucleotides outside the gene matches: 8. CDR3 length equals 14 residues.